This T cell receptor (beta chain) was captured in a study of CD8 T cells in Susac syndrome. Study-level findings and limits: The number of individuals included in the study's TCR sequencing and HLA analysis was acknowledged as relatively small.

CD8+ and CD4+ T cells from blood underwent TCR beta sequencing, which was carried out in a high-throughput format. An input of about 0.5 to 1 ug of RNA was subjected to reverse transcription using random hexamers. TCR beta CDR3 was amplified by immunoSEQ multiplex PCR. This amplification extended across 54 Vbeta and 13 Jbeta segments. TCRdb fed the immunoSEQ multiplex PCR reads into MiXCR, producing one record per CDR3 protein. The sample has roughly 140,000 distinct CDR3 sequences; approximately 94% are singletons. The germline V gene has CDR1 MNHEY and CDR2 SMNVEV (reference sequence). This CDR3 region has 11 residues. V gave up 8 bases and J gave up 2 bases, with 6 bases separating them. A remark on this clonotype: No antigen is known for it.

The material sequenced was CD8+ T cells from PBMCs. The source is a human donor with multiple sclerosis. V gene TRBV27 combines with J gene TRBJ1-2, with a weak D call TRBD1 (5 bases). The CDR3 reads CASGDNYGYTF. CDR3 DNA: TGTGCCAGCGGGGACAACTATGGCTACACCTTC.